One TCR beta chain is described in this entry. The data belong to a study of T cells in Graves' hyperthyroidism and ophthalmopathy. Researchers amplified the TCR beta CDR3 regions from RNA transcripts. HTBI primers were employed in a first-round RT-PCR of the TCR CDR3. TCRdb processed the multiplex PCR reads anew with MiXCR; each CDR3 protein has one entry. The sample lists 300,000 to 450,000 distinct CDR3 sequences, over 15% occurring once. Ophthalmopathy patients all had a Clinical Activity Score of at least 3, a NOSPECS grade of at least 4 and disease under 3 months old. It was uncontrolled infection, other autoimmune disease, pregnancy or lactation that excluded patients. The study based diagnoses on clinical symptoms, serum thyroxine and TRAb, thyroid ultrasound and orbital computed tomography. The source of this sequence is a woman aged 40 to 50 with Graves' ophthalmopathy. The specimen was blood.

In DNA, the CDR3 is TGTGCCACCAGTTCAGTGGCCGAGACCCAGTACTTC. Amino acid sequence: CATSSVAETQYF. This chain joins TRBV24-1 and TRBJ2-5; D unclear. V was pared by 6 bases and J by 5 bases, with 9 bases between. CDR1 and CDR2 (germline): KGHDR, SFDVKD. CDR3 size: 12 residues.